Listed below are T cell receptor beta chains from one sample, sequenced in a study of human CD8 memory T cell subsets. TCRdb processed the 5' RACE reads again and assigns one entry to each CDR3 protein, with no DNA. The sample includes roughly 5,000 distinct CDR3 sequences. The sequenced sample was CD8+ effector memory T cells (TEM) sorted from PBMCs. The receptors were sampled from a human donor in good health. Both conserved end residues are part of each CDR3. Fields, in order: J gene, V gene, clone size, CDR3 protein. The size field is filled for only some rows; it gives once, few, many or a size class.

TRBJ2-3,TRBV12-3/TRBV12-4,medium-sized,CASSSAGLEWGAFTDTQYF
TRBJ2-3,TRBV5-5,medium-sized,CASSYFAGGSTDTQYF
TRBJ2-2,TRBV20-1,-,CSASRGSEAGELFF
TRBJ2-3,TRBV11-3,-,CASSLRGQNTDTQYF
TRBJ2-7,TRBV20-1,-,CSADAASGTLSYEQYF
TRBJ2-2,TRBV12-5,-,CASASENNGELFF
TRBJ2-3,TRBV7-8,-,CASSFLSGGPTDTQYF
TRBJ2-5,TRBV6-6,-,CASSSGTGDKETQYF
TRBJ2-1,TRBV12-3/TRBV12-4,-,CASSPRGSSYNEQFF
TRBJ1-5,TRBV6-1,-,CASRNRDRDSNQPQHF
TRBJ2-7,TRBV5-1,-,CASSLADRVYEQYF
TRBJ2-7,TRBV4-1,-,CASSQDSSYEQYF
TRBJ1-1,TRBV5-5,medium-sized,CASIFGQGPTEAFF
TRBJ1-5,TRBV19,-,CASSTGGGPTNQPQHF
TRBJ2-7,TRBV10-1,-,CASSPVGPYEQYF
TRBJ2-7,TRBV25-1,-,CASSDWTGSNYEQYF
TRBJ2-7,TRBV23-1,medium-sized,CASSQSAFISYEQYF
TRBJ2-1,TRBV3-1,-,CASSQSSYNEQFF
TRBJ1-3,TRBV7-9,medium-sized,CASSHQGTSGNTIYF
TRBJ2-7,TRBV5-6,-,CASTSTEYRPYEQYF
TRBJ2-7,TRBV5-5,-,CASSFGSSYEQYF
TRBJ2-5,TRBV14,-,CASSQGGQGRETQYF